This T cell receptor beta chain was obtained from a study of blood T cell repertoires in COVID-19 (dated by TCRdb to the early 2020s). Regarding the research as a whole: Collaborator samples came from the United States, Italy and Spain and covered acute and convalescent phases of COVID-19. The material from the prospective study consisted of cDNA or gDNA derived from T cells, B-cell-depleted T cells, or PBMCs. The dataset comprised deeply sampled blood TCRbeta repertoires from subjects exposed to, actively infected with, or recovered from COVID-19. The repertoires were released in a freely available public database meant as a resource for research on the immune response to SARS-CoV-2. Samples were obtained from the ongoing ImmuneRACE study (first 160 participants) and from about 1,300 subjects provided by 6 global collaborators. Sample metadata almost always included a de-identified subject ID, COVID-19 status, age in years and sex. HLA class I and class II types, where available, came from metadata supplied by the sample provider rather than from assay-based typing.

Each collaborating institution followed its own protocols to collect whole blood in K2EDTA tubes. For TCRbeta analysis, collaborators shipped samples as frozen whole blood, isolated PBMCs, or DNA extracted from either of those sample types. On the study overall, not on this receptor specifically: The amount of clinical and demographic metadata varied by source and participant and was provided uncurated.

TCRbeta CDR3 regions were amplified from genomic DNA by means of the immunoSEQ Assay, a bias-controlled multiplex PCR. The study's own analysis went as follows. The number of nucleated cells in each sample was estimated by amplification of reference gene primers within the assay. To quantify the absolute abundance of each unique TCRbeta CDR3 rearrangement, sequence reads were collapsed and filtered. For each sample, productive Simpson clonality was calculated as the square root of Simpson's diversity index across productive rearrangements. What TCRdb holds here is the immuneACCESS table cut down to in-frame rearrangements. Part of the clones is not present; checked against another copy, under half of the missing clones reflect an unresolved V gene, and the others are unexplained. V and J calls and clone size are as listed in that table; D and trimming were resolved from the DNA. The sample yields around 120,000 clones; 80% were counted once. The ten largest clones take up less than 2% of the sample.

Sequences SGHRS (CDR1) and YFSETQ (CDR2) are obtained from the germline V gene. The CDR3 starts with the cysteine, ends with the phenylalanine, and has 14 residues. CDR3 DNA only is kept here, 42 bases in frame from base 1. V has 4 bases trimmed and J has 8 bases trimmed; junction bases matching no gene number 6. This clone was counted a few times. Which antigen it targets is not known. No qualities accompany the bases; no much larger clone lies one base away. Sequencing was performed on peripheral blood. The chain employs TRBV5-1 and TRBJ2-1; the junction holds 10 bases that match TRBD2. This receptor was identified in an older man with acute or convalescent COVID-19. This receptor has the CDR3 CASSKTSGRDEQFF. The DNA sequence is as follows: TGCGCCAGCAGCAAGACTAGCGGGCGCGATGAGCAGTTCTTC. When the CDR3 is completed using the reference TRBV5-1 and TRBJ2-1 genes on either side, the full variable domain is KAGVTQTPRYLIKTRGQQVTLSCSPISGHRSVSWYQQTPGQGLQFLFEYFSETQRNKGNFPGRFSGRQFSNSRSEMNVSTLELGDSALYLCASSKTSGRDEQFFGPGTRLTVL.